Below, 26 T cell receptor beta chains from the same sample are listed, as sequenced in a study of technical replicates of blood from a few donors. Measured with immunoSEQ multiplex PCR; TCRdb has only the in-frame clones, and not every one. Of about 80,000 clones in the sample, 95% to 97% are singletons; the top ten hold roughly 0.35%. The sequenced sample was T cells isolated from PBMCs. The receptors were gathered from a human donor in good health.

The rearrangement uses TRBV5-4 and TRBJ1-1, with 7 bases matching TRBD1. The trim removed 4 bases at V and 0 bases at J, leaving 6 bases unmatched. The CDR3 is 15 amino acids. Germline CDR1 reads SGHNT; CDR2 reads YYREEE (reference sequence). The CDR3 DNA reads as TGTGCCAGCAGCCTCATGACAGGGATGAACACTGAAGCTTTCTTT. Its protein is CASSLMTGMNTEAFF.

This chain uses TRBV28 with TRBJ2-7; 13 bases agree with TRBD2. This CDR3 contains 17 residues. The V and J ends lost 2 bases and 4 bases, in that order; junction bases with no gene match: 8. CDR1 and CDR2 (germline): MDHEN, SYDVKM. CDR3 nucleotides: TGTGCCAGCAGTTTACGGGGACTAGCGGGGCGGGAGTACGAGCAGTACTTC. This gives the protein CASSLRGLAGREYEQYF.

The rearrangement uses TRBV4-2 and TRBJ2-7, with a tentative D call TRBD1 (5 bases). This CDR3 contains 15 residues. With 1 base removed from V and 2 bases from J, the gap between germline ends came to 12 bases. CDR1 and CDR2 from the germline V gene are LGHNA and YNFKEQ. CDR3 nucleotide sequence: TGTGCCAGCAGCCAAGGGGCGACAGATCCCTACGAGCAGTACTTC. The encoded protein is CASSQGATDPYEQYF.

This clone has a single count. This chain joins TRBV12-5 and TRBJ2-2; D perhaps matches TRBD2 (5 bases). Germline CDR1 LGHNT, CDR2 FRNRAP. The CDR3 spans 16 residues. Trimming took off 2 bases at V and 5 bases at J, with 15 bases between the two ends. In DNA form, the CDR3 reads TGTGCTAGTGGTTTGAGTCGGGGTATAGGAACCGGGGAGCTGTTTTTT. Protein: CASGLSRGIGTGELFF.

The chain carries TRBV9 and TRBJ2-1, with TRBD2 matching over 8 bases. The CDR3 is 16 amino acids. Per germline, CDR1 SGDLS and CDR2 YYNGEE. With V trimmed by 0 bases and J by 8 bases, 10 bases remained unmatched. CDR3 bases: TGTGCCAGCAGCGTAGACAGCGGGGGTATTGGCGATGAGCAGTTCTTC. This encodes CASSVDSGGIGDEQFF.

The chain recombines TRBV10-1 with TRBJ1-2, with TRBD1 as a possible D gene (6 bases). The germline gives CDR1 WNHNN, CDR2 SYGVQD (reference sequence). The length of the CDR3 is 17 residues. The V and J ends lost 3 bases and 0 bases respectively, with 17 bases between them. Written as DNA, the CDR3 is TGCGCCAGCAGTGACCAGAGGACAGCTCCTTCTAACTATGGCTACACCTTC. Translation: CASSDQRTAPSNYGYTF.

In its sample, this clone was seen once. V is TRBV7-9 and J is TRBJ2-2; possibly TRBD2 for D (6 bases). Germline V gene sequence: CDR1 SEHNR, CDR2 FQNEAQ (reference sequence). The CDR3 length is 17 residues. V lost 2 bases, J lost 1 base, and 14 bases lay in between. In DNA form, the CDR3 reads TGTGCCAGCAGCTTATCTGGTCTAGCGAAGAACACCGGGGAGCTGTTTTTT. This sequence encodes CASSLSGLAKNTGELFF.

The V and J genes are TRBV4-3 and TRBJ2-3, with a tentative D call TRBD2 (6 bases). CDR1 and CDR2 from the germline V gene are LGHNA and YSLEER. V lost 0 bases to trimming and J lost 0 bases, with 10 bases between them. This CDR3 contains 16 residues. The CDR3 loop reads CASSQDGGASTDTQYF. The CDR3 DNA sequence: TGCGCCAGCAGCCAAGATGGAGGGGCTAGCACAGATACGCAGTATTTT.

The V call is TRBV11-1, the J call TRBJ2-1; 11 bases agree with TRBD2. V gave up 9 bases and J gave up 7 bases; unmatched junction bases: 8. Germline CDR1 SGHAT, CDR2 FQDESV (reference sequence). The CDR3 is 14 amino acids. CDR3 in amino acids: CASLAGGGVNEQFF. CDR3 nucleotide sequence: TGTGCCAGTTTAGCGGGAGGGGGGGTGAATGAGCAGTTCTTC.

The DNA of the CDR3 is TGTGCCACCAGGAGGCGGGGCCAGCCCCAGCATTTT. This sequence encodes CATRRRGQPQHF. This chain connects TRBV10-3 to TRBJ1-5; D might be TRBD1 (5 bases). The CDR3 sequence is 12 residues long. Germline V gives CDR1 ENHRY, CDR2 SYGVKD. V was clipped by 10 bases and J by 7 bases, with 14 bases between them.

This clone came up once. The chain uses TRBV29-1 and TRBJ1-2; D gene uncertain. The germline V gene encodes CDR1 SQVTM and CDR2 ANQGSEA. V lost 4 bases, J lost 3 bases, and 12 bases lay in between. The CDR3 covers 13 residues. The CDR3 is CSVANRLDYGYTF. The DNA of the CDR3 is TGCAGCGTTGCGAACAGACTAGACTATGGCTACACCTTC. Using reference TRBV29-1 and TRBJ1-2 for the parts outside the CDR3, the full variable domain is SAVISQKPSRDICQRGTSLTIQCQVDSQVTMMFWYRQQPGQSLTLIATANQGSEATYESGFVIDKFPISRPNLTFSTLTVSNMSPEDSSIYLCSVANRLDYGYTFGSGTRLTVV.

The J gene is TRBJ2-2, the V gene TRBV2; TRBD2 might be the D (6 bases). The CDR3 has 15 residues. The germline V gene encodes CDR1 SNHLY and CDR2 FYNNEI. Trimming shortened V by 7 bases and J by 7 bases, and 19 bases separated the two germline ends. CDR3 sequence reads: CASTHGGLQVGELFF. Here the CDR3 DNA reads TGTGCCAGCACCCACGGGGGACTCCAAGTCGGGGAGCTGTTTTTT.

V usage is TRBV19 and J usage is TRBJ2-3; the match to TRBD1 covers 8 bases. The germline V gene encodes CDR1 LNHDA and CDR2 SQIVND (reference sequence). V shed 6 bases and J 2 bases; nucleotides not matched to a gene: 10. The CDR3 runs to 16 residues. CDR3 residues: CASRNGQGLHTDTQYF. The CDR3 DNA is TGTGCCAGTAGGAACGGACAGGGATTACACACAGATACGCAGTATTTT.

This chain links TRBV28 with TRBJ2-3; 8 nucleotides agree with TRBD2. V shed 4 bases, J shed 4 bases, and the junction held 7 bases outside the gene matches. The length of the CDR3 is 15 residues. The germline CDR1 and CDR2 sequences are MDHEN and SYDVKM. The CDR3 bases are TGTGCCAGCAGTTCCGGGACTAGGCTGCCAGATACGCAGTATTTT. Translated: CASSSGTRLPDTQYF.

The rearrangement joins TRBV19 to TRBJ2-1; 8 bases are a match to TRBD2. Per germline, CDR1 LNHDA and CDR2 SQIVND (reference sequence). The CDR3 is 16 residues long. V shed 10 bases and J 8 bases; nucleotides not matched to a gene: 19. In DNA form, the CDR3 reads TGTGCCACCACCCGGTCGGCGGGAGGATATCAGTATGAGCAGTTCTTC. Its translation: CATTRSAGGYQYEQFF.

The rearrangement links TRBV7-9 to TRBJ2-1; 13 nucleotides align to TRBD2. The length of the CDR3 is 19 residues. Germline loops: CDR1 SEHNR, CDR2 FQNEAQ (reference sequence). The V segment lost 5 bases and the J segment 6 bases; nucleotides outside the gene matches: 16. Here the CDR3 DNA reads TGTGCCAGCAGCCCCGGGACTAGCGGGATATATCTGGGGGTCAATGAGCAGTTCTTC. Translated, it gives CASSPGTSGIYLGVNEQFF. Using reference TRBV7-9 and TRBJ2-1 for the parts outside the CDR3, the full variable domain is DTGVSQNPRHKITKRGQNVTFRCDPISEHNRLYWYRQTLGQGPEFLTYFQNEAQLEKSRLLSDRFSAERPKGSFSTLEIQRTEQGDSAMYLCASSPGTSGIYLGVNEQFFGPGTRLTVL.

The chain combines TRBV5-6 with TRBJ2-1; D is possibly TRBD2 (5 bases). In germline, CDR1 is SGHDT, CDR2 YYEEEE. V lost 2 bases to trimming and J lost 10 bases, with 13 bases between them. This CDR3 spans 13 amino acids. CDR3 loop: CASSFRTEAEQFF. CDR3 nucleotides: TGTGCCAGCAGCTTCCGGACGGAGGCGGAGCAGTTCTTC.

This sequence joins TRBV7-8 and TRBJ1-5; D remains ambiguous. Germline loops: CDR1 SGHVS, CDR2 FQNEAQ. The CDR3 consists of 14 residues. V was clipped by 2 bases and J by 5 bases, with 10 bases between them. The DNA for the CDR3 is TGTGCCAGCAGCTTAATTGGGAGGGATCAGCCCCAGCATTTT. Protein sequence: CASSLIGRDQPQHF.

This clone was picked up one time. The chain carries TRBV4-1 and TRBJ2-1; 9 bases line up with TRBD2. Germline trimming cut 2 bases from V and 13 bases from J; bases unmatched to any gene: 9. The germline CDR1 and CDR2 sequences are MGHRA and YSYEKL. The CDR3 has 14 amino acids. The CDR3 region has the DNA TGCGCCAGCAGCCAATTAATAGCGGGAGTAGACCAGTTCTTC. Its protein product is CASSQLIAGVDQFF.

V gene TRBV7-3 combines with J gene TRBJ2-2; a possible D gene is TRBD1 (5 bases). The CDR3 is 13 residues long. CDR1 is SGHTA, CDR2 FQGTGA, per germline. Trimming pared 5 bases from V and 1 base from J, leaving 5 bases between. The CDR3 here is CASSDRNTGELFF. CDR3 nucleotides: TGTGCCAGCAGCGACAGGAACACCGGGGAGCTGTTTTTT. Full variable domain (missing parts from reference TRBV7-3 and TRBJ2-2): GAGVSQTPSNKVTEKGKYVELRCDPISGHTALYWYRQSLGQGPEFLIYFQGTGAADDSGLPNDRFFAVRPEGSVSTLKIQRTERGDSAVYLCASSDRNTGELFFGEGSRLTVL.

This chain uses TRBV9 with TRBJ2-3, with a tentative D call TRBD2 (5 bases). The CDR3 is 16 residues long. Deletions cut 4 bases from V and 6 bases from J, with 21 bases between. Germline-derived CDR1 and CDR2 are SGDLS and YYNGEE. The CDR3 bases are TGTGCCAGCAGCTCGAGTGGGAGTGGGTCAATGGATACGCAGTATTTT. Amino acid sequence: CASSSSGSGSMDTQYF.

This clone has a handful of counts. The gene calls are TRBV4-1 and TRBJ1-5; D is unclear. Germline values: CDR1 MGHRA, CDR2 YSYEKL. This CDR3 spans 15 amino acids. Trimming shortened V by 0 bases and J by 1 base, and 7 bases separated the two germline ends. The CDR3: CASSQDLRSNQPQHF. The CDR3, as DNA: TGCGCCAGCAGCCAAGATCTGCGGAGCAATCAGCCCCAGCATTTT.

V usage is TRBV5-6 and J usage is TRBJ1-4; 7 bases map to TRBD1. Germline V gives CDR1 SGHDT, CDR2 YYEEEE. The CDR3 is made up of 15 amino acids. J lost 3 bases, V lost 4 bases, and 6 bases had no gene match. In DNA form, the CDR3 reads TGTGCCAGCAGCCCCCGACAGGGACCTAATGAAAAACTGTTTTTT. It yields the protein CASSPRQGPNEKLFF.

Only one count was recorded for this clone. This chain uses TRBV4-1 with TRBJ2-7; 7 nucleotides line up with TRBD1. V lost 3 bases to trimming and J lost 1 base; unmatched junction nucleotides: 6. There are 15 residues in the CDR3. CDR1 and CDR2 from the germline V gene are MGHRA and YSYEKL. Written as DNA, the CDR3 is TGCGCCAGCAGCCATCGACAGGGTACATCCTACGAGCAGTACTTC. Translation: CASSHRQGTSYEQYF.

The gene calls are TRBV2 and TRBJ2-7; 7 bases agree with TRBD1. The junction had 7 bases not matched to a gene; V was cut back by 9 bases and J by 2 bases. The CDR3 extends over 13 amino acids. The germline V gene has CDR1 SNHLY and CDR2 FYNNEI. CDR3 sequence: CASLPGQPYEQYF. As DNA, the CDR3 is TGTGCCAGTTTGCCGGGACAGCCCTACGAGCAGTACTTC.

The CDR3 DNA is TGTGCCAGCAGCCGAACCGGGACAGGATCCTCCTACGAGCAGTACTTC. As protein: CASSRTGTGSSYEQYF. The V call is TRBV27, the J call TRBJ2-7; TRBD1 matches 8 bases. Losses at the gene ends were 6 bases for V and 0 bases for J; bases not matched to a gene: 10. Germline V gene sequence: CDR1 MNHEY, CDR2 SMNVEV (reference sequence). The CDR3 length is 16 residues.